The 23 T cell receptor beta chains given below trace back to one sample, sequenced in a study of HIV-infected patients and healthy controls. Alpha and beta constant-region primers primed reverse transcription of approximately 500 ng RNA. Separate chain-specific third strand synthesis with multiplexing indices produced the alpha and beta libraries. From the 5' RACE reads, TCRdb called clonotypes with MiXCR, one entry per CDR3 protein. In the table there are more than 4,000 distinct CDR3 sequences, roughly 20% of which are singletons. Roughly three months, about 14 weeks, into antiretroviral therapy, follow-up blood was collected. The repertoire came from unfractionated whole blood and reflected all unsorted peripheral T cells. This specimen consisted of blood, obtained during antiretroviral therapy. The receptors come from an adult with HIV infection.

This clonotype is classed as medium-sized. The V and J genes are TRBV29-1 and TRBJ2-7; maybe TRBD1 (6 bases). The germline V gene encodes CDR1 SQVTM and CDR2 ANQGSEA. V was cut by 8 bases and J by 3 bases, with 14 bases left in between. This CDR3 has 12 residues. The CDR3 here is CSFRTEYYEQYF. In DNA, the CDR3 is TGCAGCTTCCGGACAGAGTACTACGAGCAGTACTTC.

Details on this clonotype: This may be a read error, as it is one base from a much larger clone. The chain is built from TRBV2 and TRBJ2-1; possible D gene TRBD1, 7 bases. The germline V gene encodes CDR1 SNHLY and CDR2 FYNNEI. The CDR3 is 16 amino acids. CDR3 DNA sequence: TGTGACAGCAGGGGGGCGGCCGCCCCAGCTTACAATGAGCAGTTCTTC. Translating gives CDSRGAAAPAYNEQFF.

This clonotype was counted only a few times. The rearrangement joins TRBV29-1 to TRBJ1-2; D is unclear. CDR1 SQVTM and CDR2 ANQGSEA come from the germline V gene. This CDR3 is built from 12 residues. Trimming took 3 bases from V and 6 from J, leaving 11 bases between them. CDR3 bases: TGCAGCGTTGACACGGGTTACGATGGCTACACCTTC. Protein product: CSVDTGYDGYTF.

With regard to this clonotype: A much bigger clone sits one base away, suggesting this may be a read error. This chain joins TRBV27 and TRBJ2-2; D is unclear. Germline values: CDR1 MNHEY, CDR2 SMNVEV (reference sequence). CDR3 size: 13 residues. The CDR3 protein is CASREANTWELFF. CDR3 nucleotide sequence: TGTGCCAGCAGAGAGGCGAACACCTGGGAGCTGTTTTTT.

In this sample, this clonotype turned up a few times. The V and J genes are TRBV2 and TRBJ1-1, with a tentative D call TRBD1 (6 bases). The V gene's germline CDR1 is SNHLY and CDR2 FYNNEI. V lost 1 base and J 0 bases, leaving 15 bases between the germline ends. The CDR3 sequence is 17 residues long. CDR3 amino acids: CASSEGLPGAMNTEAFF. As DNA, the CDR3 is TGTGCCAGCAGTGAAGGGCTTCCAGGGGCCATGAACACTGAAGCTTTCTTT.

J is TRBJ1-5 and V is TRBV3-1; weak D call: TRBD1 (5 bases). Trimming removed 2 bases from V and 2 bases from J, with 10 bases in between. The CDR3 sequence is 15 residues long. From germline, CDR1 is LGHDT and CDR2 YNNKEL (reference sequence). CDR3 sequence reads: CASSQWGGGNQPQHF. In nucleotides, the CDR3 is TGTGCCAGCAGCCAATGGGGCGGTGGCAATCAGCCCCAGCATTTT.

This clonotype was detected many times. The J gene is TRBJ1-5, the V gene TRBV20-1, with D perhaps TRBD1 (6 bases). The germline V gene encodes CDR1 DFQATT and CDR2 SNEGSKA (reference sequence). V lost 6 bases and J lost 1, with 13 bases in between. The CDR3 length is 14 residues. CDR3 region: CSAEGGRSNQPQHF. As DNA, the CDR3 is TGCAGTGCCGAGGGGGGAAGGAGCAATCAGCCCCAGCATTTT.

This clonotype is medium-sized by share. V gene TRBV19 combines with J gene TRBJ1-5; no clear D. Germline lookup yields CDR1 LNHDA and CDR2 SQIVND (reference sequence). V lost 0 bases and J 3 bases, leaving 9 bases between the germline ends. This CDR3 comprises 15 residues. CDR3 sequence: CASSIEGRDNQPQHF. The CDR3 DNA follows: TGTGCCAGTAGTATAGAAGGCAGAGACAATCAGCCCCAGCATTTT.

Turning to this clonotype: It may be a read error: a sequence one base away is much more abundant. The chain is built from TRBV13 and TRBJ2-3; D is possibly TRBD1 or TRBD2 (5 bases each). The germline CDR1 and CDR2 sequences are PRHDT and FYEKMQ (reference sequence). The length of the CDR3 is 14 residues. Trimming pared 2 bases from V and 3 bases from J, leaving 9 bases between. CDR3 sequence (DNA): TGTGCCAGCAGCTTACGCTGGGGGACAGATACGCAGTATTTT. Its protein is CASSLRWGTDTQYF. The entire variable domain, with the rest obtained from reference TRBV13 and TRBJ2-3, is as follows: AAGVIQSPRHLIKEKRETATLKCYPIPRHDTVYWYQQGPGQDPQFLISFYEKMQSDKGSIPDRFSAQQFSDYHSELNMSSLELGDSALYFCASSLRWGTDTQYFGPGTRLTVL.

Notes on this clonotype: This clone may be a read error of a much larger clone one base away. V is TRBV6-5 and J is TRBJ1-5; D remains ambiguous. The germline CDR1 and CDR2 sequences are MNHEY and SVGAGI. The CDR3 sequence is 15 residues long. CDR3 amino acids: CASSYSPKGNQPKHF. As DNA, the CDR3 is TGTGCCAGCAGTTACTCGCCGAAAGGGAATCAGCCCAAGCATTTT.

This clonotype was detected ten times or more. The V and J genes are TRBV11-2 and TRBJ2-1, with a possible D match to TRBD2 (6 bases). The CDR3 is 17 amino acids. Germline lookup yields CDR1 SGHAT and CDR2 FQNNGV. The germline V and J ends were trimmed by 4 bases and 1 base, with 17 bases remaining between them. CDR3 amino acids: CASSSRDSSVSYNEQFF. CDR3 bases: TGTGCCAGCAGCTCTCGGGACTCCTCCGTGTCCTACAATGAGCAGTTCTTC.

By frequency in the sample, this clonotype is medium-sized. V and J are TRBV10-1 and TRBJ2-5; 8 nucleotides match TRBD1. The V segment lost 2 bases and the J segment 4 bases; nucleotides outside the gene matches: 9. Germline V gene sequence: CDR1 WNHNN, CDR2 SYGVQD (reference sequence). This CDR3 is built from 16 residues. CDR3 DNA: TGCGCCAGCAGTGAGGGGAACAGGGGGATGGGAGAGACCCAGTACTTC. Its translation is CASSEGNRGMGETQYF.

By proportion, this clonotype is medium-sized. The rearrangement links TRBV6-1 to TRBJ2-5; TRBD2 is a possible D gene (5 bases). Germline-derived CDR1 and CDR2 are MNHNS and SASEGT. CDR3 length: 14 residues. V was shortened by 6 bases and J by 4 bases, with 15 bases between the two germline ends. Here the CDR3 DNA reads TGTGCCAGCAGAACGGGATCCGCGACAGAGACCCAGTACTTC. It encodes CASRTGSATETQYF.

This clonotype showed up many times. This chain links TRBV5-4 with TRBJ2-5, with TRBD2 matching 15 bases. Germline V gives CDR1 SGHNT, CDR2 YYREEE (reference sequence). The length of the CDR3 is 18 residues. V trimming: 0 bases; J trimming: 4 bases; junction bases outside the gene matches: 7. The chain's CDR3 is CASSLARTSGGGRETQYF. For the CDR3, the DNA is TGTGCCAGCAGCTTGGCACGGACTAGCGGGGGGGGAAGAGAGACCCAGTACTTC.

On this clonotype: This may be a read error: a much more frequent sequence differs by one nucleotide. CDR3 coding DNA: TGTGCCAGCAGCTACCCGGGCAGGGAAGCTTTCTTT. Protein: CASSYPGREAFF. The chain uses TRBV11-2 and TRBJ1-1; D uncertain. CDR3 size: 12 residues. Trimming removed 4 bases from V and 8 bases from J, with 11 bases in between. Germline V gene lookup returns CDR1 SGHAT and CDR2 FQNNGV.

Details on this clonotype: A much bigger clone sits one base away, suggesting this may be a read error. The gene calls are TRBV5-1 and TRBJ2-5, with 13 bases aligning to TRBD2. Germline V gene data show CDR1 as SGHRS and CDR2 as YFSETQ. Trimming removed 4 bases from V and 2 bases from J; junction bases left unmatched: 8. This CDR3 region has 17 residues. This CDR3 is CASSPHRTSGGQETQYF. CDR3 nucleotide sequence: TGCGCCAGCAGCCCCCATAGGACTAGCGGGGGACAAGAGACCCAGTACTTC.

By its share, this clonotype is large. The chain recombines TRBV20-1 with TRBJ2-5, with 9 bases aligning to TRBD1. The CDR3 has 17 amino acids. The germline CDR1 and CDR2 sequences are DFQATT and SNEGSKA (reference sequence). V lost 0 bases to trimming and J lost 0 bases; unmatched junction nucleotides: 8. The CDR3 here is CSARDLRGQGNQETQYF. Written as DNA, the CDR3 is TGCAGTGCTAGAGATCTGCGAGGACAGGGGAACCAAGAGACCCAGTACTTC.

This clonotype was recorded many times. The chain recombines TRBV7-2 with TRBJ2-1; unclear D gene. The ends were cut back, 1 base at V and 0 bases at J, with 7 bases in the middle. Germline CDR1 SGHTA, CDR2 FQGNSA. This CDR3 contains 15 residues. CDR3 DNA: TGTGCCAGCAGCTTAGAACGGAGCTCCTACAATGAGCAGTTCTTC. Protein sequence: CASSLERSSYNEQFF.

This clonotype was seen ten or more times. The chain recombines TRBV10-3 with TRBJ1-2; D call uncertain. The CDR3 consists of 14 residues. V lost 6 bases and J 6 bases, leaving 17 bases between the germline ends. Germline assignment: CDR1 ENHRY and CDR2 SYGVKD. CDR3 sequence (DNA): TGTGCCATCAGCTCCCCCCGGGATGTCGATGGCTACACCTTC. Translation: CAISSPRDVDGYTF.

This clonotype qualifies as medium-sized. The chain recombines TRBV12-3 or TRBV12-4 with TRBJ2-7; D might be TRBD2 (5 bases). The CDR3 is 12 amino acids. Trimming shortened V by 4 bases and J by 4 bases, and 8 bases separated the two germline ends. The CDR3: CASSSGVYEQYF. The DNA of the CDR3 is TGTGCCAGCAGTTCCGGGGTTTACGAGCAGTACTTC.

This chain uses TRBV6-1 with TRBJ2-2; D is ambiguous. The CDR3 is 15 residues long. Germline CDR1 reads MNHNS; CDR2 reads SASEGT. The V and J ends lost 5 bases and 2 bases respectively, with 12 bases between them. For the CDR3, the DNA is TGTGCCAGCAGTCGTATCCAGGCAAACACCGGGGAGCTGTTTTTT. Protein: CASSRIQANTGELFF.

This clonotype ranks as medium-sized. The V and J genes are TRBV7-9 and TRBJ2-3; D gene ambiguous. The CDR3 contains 15 residues. CDR1 and CDR2 from the germline V gene are SEHNR and FQNEAQ (reference sequence). Trimming cost V 5 bases and J 4 bases, with 16 bases left between them. CDR3 bases: TGTGCCAGCAGCCTACGACGTGTTAATGCAGATACGCAGTATTTT. It codes for CASSLRRVNADTQYF.

This clonotype has more than one count but fewer than ten. The chain combines TRBV4-2 with TRBJ2-5, with 8 bases that match TRBD2. The CDR3 has 16 residues. V shed 1 base and J 1 base; nucleotides not matched to a gene: 5. Germline-derived CDR1 and CDR2 are LGHNA and YNFKEQ. CDR3 sequence reads: CASSQAFGGAQETQYF. CDR3 sequence (DNA): TGTGCCAGCAGCCAAGCCTTCGGGGGGGCCCAAGAGACCCAGTACTTC.